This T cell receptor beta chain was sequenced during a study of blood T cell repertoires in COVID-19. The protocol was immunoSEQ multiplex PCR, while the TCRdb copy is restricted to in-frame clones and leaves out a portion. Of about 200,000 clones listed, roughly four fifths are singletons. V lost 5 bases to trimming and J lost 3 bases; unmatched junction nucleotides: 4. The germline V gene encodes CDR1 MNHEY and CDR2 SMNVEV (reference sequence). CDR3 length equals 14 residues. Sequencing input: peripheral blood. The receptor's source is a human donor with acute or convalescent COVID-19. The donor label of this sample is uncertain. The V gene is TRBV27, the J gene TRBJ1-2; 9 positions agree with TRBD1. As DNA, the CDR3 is TGTGCCAGCAGTCCCGGGACAGGGTACTATGGCTACACCTTC. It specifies CASSPGTGYYGYTF.